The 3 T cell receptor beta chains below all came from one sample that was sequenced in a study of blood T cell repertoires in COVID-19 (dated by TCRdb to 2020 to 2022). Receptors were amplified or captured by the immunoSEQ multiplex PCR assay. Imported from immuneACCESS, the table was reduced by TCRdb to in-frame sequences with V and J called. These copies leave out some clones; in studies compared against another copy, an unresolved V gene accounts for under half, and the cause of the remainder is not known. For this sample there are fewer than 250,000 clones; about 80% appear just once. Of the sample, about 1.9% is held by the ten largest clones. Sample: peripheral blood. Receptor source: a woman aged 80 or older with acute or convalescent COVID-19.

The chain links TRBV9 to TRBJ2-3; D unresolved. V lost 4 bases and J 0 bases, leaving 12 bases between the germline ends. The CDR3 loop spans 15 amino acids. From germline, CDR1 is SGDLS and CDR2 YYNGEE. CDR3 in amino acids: CASSLTGASTDTQYF. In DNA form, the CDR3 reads TGTGCCAGCAGCTTGACGGGTGCTAGCACAGATACGCAGTATTTT. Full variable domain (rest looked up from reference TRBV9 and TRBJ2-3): DSGVTQTPKHLITATGQRVTLRCSPRSGDLSVYWYQQSLDQGLQFLIQYYNGEERAKGNILERFSAQQFPDLHSELNLSSLELGDSALYFCASSLTGASTDTQYFGPGTRLTVL.

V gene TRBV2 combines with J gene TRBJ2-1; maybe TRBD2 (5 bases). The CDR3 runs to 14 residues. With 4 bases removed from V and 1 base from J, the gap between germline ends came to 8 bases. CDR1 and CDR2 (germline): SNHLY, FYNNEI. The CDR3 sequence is CASSGGGSYNEQFF. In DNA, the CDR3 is TGTGCCAGCAGTGGCGGAGGATCCTACAATGAGCAGTTCTTC.

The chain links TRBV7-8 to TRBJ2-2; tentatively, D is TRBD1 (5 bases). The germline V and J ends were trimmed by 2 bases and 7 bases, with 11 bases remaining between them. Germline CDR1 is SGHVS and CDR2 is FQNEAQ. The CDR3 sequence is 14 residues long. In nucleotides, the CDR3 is TGTGCCAGCAGCTTAACGACAGAGGTCGGGGAGCTGTTTTTT. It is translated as CASSLTTEVGELFF.